The 19 T cell receptor beta chains listed next were all sequenced from one sample in a study of T cells in localized non-small cell lung cancer. Repertoires were generated with immunoSEQ multiplex PCR, while TCRdb's copy carries only in-frame clones and drops some. Here the sample spans tens of thousands of clones, more than 80% being singletons. The input for sequencing was peripheral blood, taken before any cancer treatment. These TCRs come from a female donor at least 60 years old with stage I lung adenocarcinoma.

The genes are TRBV2 and TRBJ1-6; 7 bases align to TRBD1. Germline CDR1 is SNHLY and CDR2 is FYNNEI. The CDR3 covers 14 residues. The J segment lost 7 bases and the V segment lost 5 bases, leaving 5 bases of the junction unmatched. The DNA of the CDR3 is TGTGCCAGCAGTCGACAGGGTGGGAATTCACCCCTCCACTTT. This codes for CASSRQGGNSPLHF.

This chain joins TRBV28 and TRBJ2-6; D is possibly TRBD1 or TRBD2 (5 bases each). The V gene lost 5 bases and the J gene lost 0 bases, with 14 bases spanning the gap. The length of the CDR3 is 17 residues. The V gene's germline CDR1 is MDHEN and CDR2 SYDVKM. CDR3 DNA sequence: TGTGCCAGCAGTCCAGGAAGTGGGGGCTCTGGGGCCAACGTCCTGACTTTC. It yields the protein CASSPGSGGSGANVLTF.

The V gene is TRBV18, the J gene TRBJ2-7; 8 bases are a match to TRBD1. Losses at the gene ends were 3 bases for V and 3 bases for J; bases not matched to a gene: 4. The CDR3 is made up of 14 amino acids. From germline, CDR1 is KGHSH and CDR2 LQKENI. CDR3 sequence: CASSPDRDDYEQYF. The CDR3 DNA follows: TGTGCCAGCTCACCGGACAGGGATGACTACGAGCAGTACTTC. The full variable domain, in which reference TRBV18 and TRBJ2-7 provide the parts outside the CDR3, is NAGVMQNPRHLVRRRGQEARLRCSPMKGHSHVYWYRQLPEEGLKFMVYLQKENIIDESGMPKERFSAEFPKEGPSILRIQQVVRGDSAAYFCASSPDRDDYEQYFGPGTRLTVT.

CDR3 nucleotides: TGTGCTAGTGGTTTTAGTCCGGGGTGGACAGATACGCAGTATTTT. It is translated as CASGFSPGWTDTQYF. The chain recombines TRBV12-5 with TRBJ2-3; tentative D call: TRBD2 (5 bases). The CDR3 loop spans 15 amino acids. Germline V CDR1 and CDR2: LGHNT, FRNRAP. The germline V and J ends were trimmed by 3 bases and 3 bases, with 13 bases remaining between them.

This chain connects TRBV19 to TRBJ1-1, with 7 bases identical to TRBD1. Germline V gene data show CDR1 as LNHDA and CDR2 as SQIVND (reference sequence). The CDR3 covers 15 residues. The ends lost 8 bases at V and 2 bases at J; junction bases unmatched: 11. This CDR3 is CASLTHRGLNTEAFF. The CDR3 region has the DNA TGTGCCAGTCTTACCCACAGGGGCCTTAACACTGAAGCTTTCTTT.

The chain links TRBV5-6 to TRBJ2-2; D is perhaps TRBD2 (6 bases). Germline V lookup: CDR1 SGHDT, CDR2 YYEEEE. The CDR3 spans 17 residues. Trimming left V 0 bases short and J 5 bases short, with 17 bases between. This CDR3 reads CASSLGAAGLRTGELFF. The CDR3, as DNA: TGTGCCAGCAGCTTGGGAGCGGCGGGGCTGAGGACCGGGGAGCTGTTTTTT.

The rearrangement links TRBV28 to TRBJ1-6; TRBD1 is a possible D gene (5 bases). Trimming pared 3 bases from V and 0 bases from J, leaving 6 bases between. The CDR3 runs to 15 residues. The germline gives CDR1 MDHEN, CDR2 SYDVKM. CDR3 sequence reads: CASSLDNSYNSPLHF. CDR3 in DNA: TGTGCCAGCAGTTTGGACAACTCCTATAATTCACCCCTCCACTTT.

The V and J genes are TRBV6-5 and TRBJ1-1; the D is unclear. The germline V gene has CDR1 MNHEY and CDR2 SVGAGI. This CDR3 is built from 14 residues. The V gene lost 5 bases and the J gene lost 1 base, with 11 bases spanning the gap. CDR3 region: CASSVTRKNTEAFF. CDR3 DNA sequence: TGTGCCAGCAGTGTTACGCGGAAGAACACTGAAGCTTTCTTT.

The chain recombines TRBV27 with TRBJ1-1; TRBD1 agrees at 7 bases. Germline V gene data show CDR1 as MNHEY and CDR2 as SMNVEV (reference sequence). With V trimmed by 6 bases and J by 8 bases, 12 bases remained unmatched. The CDR3 runs 14 residues. The CDR3 DNA follows: TGTGCCAGCAGCCTCACCCTAAGGGGGCGGGAAGCTTTCTTT. Encoded protein: CASSLTLRGREAFF.

The V gene is TRBV15, the J gene TRBJ1-5; 7 bases match TRBD1. Germline loops: CDR1 LNHNV, CDR2 YYDKDF (reference sequence). The ends lost 4 bases at V and 5 bases at J; junction bases unmatched: 8. The CDR3 extends over 15 amino acids. The CDR3 region has the DNA TGTGCCACCAGCACTCCCGGGACAGATTATCAGCCCCAGCATTTT. Protein sequence: CATSTPGTDYQPQHF.

This clone was seen a few times. The rearrangement uses TRBV29-1 and TRBJ1-1; no firm D call. The V gene's germline CDR1 is SQVTM and CDR2 ANQGSEA. The CDR3 has 10 amino acids. Trimming pared 7 bases from V and 7 bases from J, leaving 10 bases between. CDR3: CSAEQVEAFF. The CDR3, as DNA: TGCAGCGCGGAGCAGGTTGAAGCTTTCTTT.

J is TRBJ2-3 and V is TRBV19; TRBD1 agrees at 7 bases. V lost 4 bases and J lost 5; bases outside the gene matches: 9. Germline V gene data show CDR1 as LNHDA and CDR2 as SQIVND (reference sequence). This CDR3 region has 15 residues. The CDR3: CASSTNRGRGDTQYF. CDR3 coding DNA: TGTGCCAGTAGTACAAACAGGGGTCGGGGAGATACGCAGTATTTT.

This rearrangement joins TRBV7-2 to TRBJ1-1, with D possibly being TRBD1 (5 bases). The CDR3 totals 14 residues. Germline values: CDR1 SGHTA, CDR2 FQGNSA. With 3 bases removed from V and 4 bases from J, the gap between germline ends came to 12 bases. The chain's CDR3 is CASSFAGGGTEAFF. The CDR3 DNA sequence: TGTGCCAGCAGCTTCGCGGGGGGGGGCACTGAAGCTTTCTTT.

Concerning this clone itself: The germline gene is not matched at one end of the junction; a read error may be the cause. The V gene is TRBV11-2, the J gene TRBJ1-1; 7 positions match TRBD1. This CDR3 contains 13 residues. CDR1 is SGHAT and CDR2 is FQNNGV in the germline V gene. The CDR3 loop is CASSLETGSQAFF. The CDR3 coding sequence is TGTGCCAGCAGCCTAGAGACAGGGTCCCAAGCTTTCTTT. The entire variable domain, with the rest obtained from reference TRBV11-2 and TRBJ1-1, is as follows: EAGVAQSPRYKIIEKRQSVAFWCNPISGHATLYWYQQILGQGPKLLIQFQNNGVVDDSQLPKDRFSAERLKGVDSTLKIQPAKLEDSAVYLCASSLETGSQAFFGQGTRLTVV.

The rearrangement joins TRBV2 to TRBJ2-2; 7 bases are a match to TRBD2. Losses at the gene ends were 5 bases for V and 2 bases for J; bases not matched to a gene: 2. The length of the CDR3 is 14 residues. The germline CDR1 and CDR2 sequences are SNHLY and FYNNEI. CDR3 in DNA: TGTGCCAGCAGTTCGGGACTAAACACCGGGGAGCTGTTTTTT. This sequence encodes CASSSGLNTGELFF. Together with reference TRBV2 and TRBJ2-2, the CDR3 gives the full variable domain: EPEVTQTPSHQVTQMGQEVILRCVPISNHLYFYWYRQILGQKVEFLVSFYNNEISEKSEIFDDQFSVERPDGSNFTLKIRSTKLEDSAMYFCASSSGLNTGELFFGEGSRLTVL.

The rearrangement joins TRBV28 to TRBJ2-7, with D possibly being TRBD1 or TRBD2 (6 bases each). Deletions cut 8 bases from V and 1 base from J, with 18 bases between. Germline assignment: CDR1 MDHEN and CDR2 SYDVKM. CDR3 size: 15 residues. In DNA, the CDR3 is TGTGCCAGCTCTGAGACGGGGGCCCAATCCTACGAGCAGTACGTC. It translates to CASSETGAQSYEQYV.

The rearrangement joins TRBV5-8 to TRBJ1-2, with 7 bases lining up with TRBD1. This CDR3 spans 13 amino acids. Germline-derived CDR1 and CDR2 are SGHTS and YDEGEE. V was pared by 5 bases and J by 2 bases, with 3 bases of the junction left unmatched. CDR3 DNA: TGTGCCAGCAGACCACAGGGGAACTATGGCTACACCTTC. This codes for CASRPQGNYGYTF.

V usage is TRBV6-1 and J usage is TRBJ2-7; a possible D gene is TRBD1 (5 bases). CDR1 is MNHNS, CDR2 SASEGT, per germline. The CDR3 is 14 residues long. The germline V and J ends were trimmed by 5 bases and 4 bases, with 15 bases remaining between them. CDR3 in DNA: TGTGCCAGCAGTCCCCGGACAAGGCTTTACGAGCAGTACGTC. It specifies CASSPRTRLYEQYV.

The chain recombines TRBV5-1 with TRBJ1-2, with TRBD1 matching over 9 bases. The V gene end was trimmed by 4 bases and the J gene end by 2 bases; junction bases not matched to a gene: 9. Germline CDR1 is SGHRS and CDR2 is YFSETQ. The CDR3 has 16 residues. The chain's CDR3 is CASSPRTGDANYGYTF. The CDR3 DNA is TGCGCCAGCAGCCCGCGGACAGGGGATGCAAACTATGGCTACACCTTC.